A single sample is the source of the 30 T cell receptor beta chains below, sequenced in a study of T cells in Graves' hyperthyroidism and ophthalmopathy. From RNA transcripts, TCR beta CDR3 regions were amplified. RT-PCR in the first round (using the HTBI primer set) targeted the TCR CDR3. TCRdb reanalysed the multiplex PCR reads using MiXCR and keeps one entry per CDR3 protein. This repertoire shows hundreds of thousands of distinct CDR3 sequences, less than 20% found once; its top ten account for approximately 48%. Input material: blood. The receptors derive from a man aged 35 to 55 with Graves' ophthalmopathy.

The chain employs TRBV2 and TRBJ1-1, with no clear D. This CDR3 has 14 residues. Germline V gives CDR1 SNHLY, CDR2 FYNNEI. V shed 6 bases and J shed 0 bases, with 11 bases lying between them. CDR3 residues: CASRRTAVNTEAFF. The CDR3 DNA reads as TGTGCCAGCAGGCGGACGGCAGTGAACACTGAAGCTTTCTTT.

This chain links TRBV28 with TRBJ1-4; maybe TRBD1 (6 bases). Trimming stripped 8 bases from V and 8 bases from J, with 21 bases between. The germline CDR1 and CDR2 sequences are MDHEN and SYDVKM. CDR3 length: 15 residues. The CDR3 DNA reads TGTGCCAGCCGGGGGGGAGGGGGGTGGCAAGAAAAACTGTTTTTT. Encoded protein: CASRGGGGWQEKLFF.

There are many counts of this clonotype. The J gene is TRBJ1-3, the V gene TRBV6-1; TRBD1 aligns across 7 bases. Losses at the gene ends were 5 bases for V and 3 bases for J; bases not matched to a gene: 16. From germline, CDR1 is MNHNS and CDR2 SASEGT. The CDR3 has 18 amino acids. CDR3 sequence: CASSTLRPSGQSGNTIYF. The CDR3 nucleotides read TGTGCCAGCAGTACCCTGCGCCCCTCGGGACAGAGTGGAAACACCATATATTTT.

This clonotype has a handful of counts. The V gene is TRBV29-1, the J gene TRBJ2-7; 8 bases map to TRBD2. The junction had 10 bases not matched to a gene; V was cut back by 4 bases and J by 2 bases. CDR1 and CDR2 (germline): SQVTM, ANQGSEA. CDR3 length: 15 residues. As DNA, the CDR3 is TGCAGCGTTGGGGGCGATAGCGGGATGACCTACGAGCAGTACTTC. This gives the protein CSVGGDSGMTYEQYF.

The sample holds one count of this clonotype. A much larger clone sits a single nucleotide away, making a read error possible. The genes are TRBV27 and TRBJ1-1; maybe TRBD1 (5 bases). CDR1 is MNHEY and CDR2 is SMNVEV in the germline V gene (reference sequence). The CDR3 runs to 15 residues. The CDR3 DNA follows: TGTGCCAGCAGTTTACAGGGAACTTGGAACACTAAAGCTTTCTTT. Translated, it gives CASSLQGTWNTKAFF.

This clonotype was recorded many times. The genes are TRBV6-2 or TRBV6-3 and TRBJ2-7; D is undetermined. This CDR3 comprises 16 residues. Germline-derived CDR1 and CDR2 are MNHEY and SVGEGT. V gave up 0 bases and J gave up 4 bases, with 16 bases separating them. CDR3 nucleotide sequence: TGTGCCAGCAGTTACTCGAAGGCAACAATGGGATACGAGCAGTACTTC. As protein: CASSYSKATMGYEQYF.

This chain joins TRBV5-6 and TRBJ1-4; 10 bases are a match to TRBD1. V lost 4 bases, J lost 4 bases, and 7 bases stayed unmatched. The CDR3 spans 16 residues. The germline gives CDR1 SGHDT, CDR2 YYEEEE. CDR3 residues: CASSQTGQGDNEKLFF. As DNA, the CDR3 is TGTGCCAGCAGCCAGACCGGACAGGGGGATAATGAAAAACTGTTTTTT.

CDR3 in DNA: TGTGCCAGTAGCAGGGATGAGACCGGGGAGCTGTTTTTT. It encodes CASSRDETGELFF. This chain joins TRBV11-2 and TRBJ2-2; D may be TRBD1 (5 bases). CDR1 is SGHAT and CDR2 is FQNNGV in the germline V gene. Trimming left V 9 bases short and J 5 bases short, with 13 bases between. The CDR3 is made up of 13 amino acids.

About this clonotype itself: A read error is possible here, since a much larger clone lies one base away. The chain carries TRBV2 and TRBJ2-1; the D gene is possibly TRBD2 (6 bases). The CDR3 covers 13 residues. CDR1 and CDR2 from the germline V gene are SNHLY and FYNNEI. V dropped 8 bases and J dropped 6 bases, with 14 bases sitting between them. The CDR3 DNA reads TGTGCCAGCGAAGTGGCGGGGCGCAATGAGCAGTTCTTC. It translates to CASEVAGRNEQFF. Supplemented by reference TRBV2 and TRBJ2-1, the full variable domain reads EPEVTQTPSHQVTQMGQEVILRCVPISNHLYFYWYRQILGQKVEFLVSFYNNEISEKSEIFDDQFSVERPDGSNFTLKIRSTKLEDSAMYFCASEVAGRNEQFFGPGTRLTVL.

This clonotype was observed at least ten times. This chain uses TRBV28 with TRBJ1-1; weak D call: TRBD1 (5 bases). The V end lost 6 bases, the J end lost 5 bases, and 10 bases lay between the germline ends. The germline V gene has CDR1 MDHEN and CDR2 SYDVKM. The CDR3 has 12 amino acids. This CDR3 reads CASRQGVTEAFF. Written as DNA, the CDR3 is TGTGCCAGCAGGCAAGGGGTGACTGAAGCTTTCTTT. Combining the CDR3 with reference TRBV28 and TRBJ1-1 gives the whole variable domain DVKVTQSSRYLVKRTGEKVFLECVQDMDHENMFWYRQDPGLGLRLIYFSYDVKMKEKGDIPEGYSVSREKKERFSLILESASTNQTSMYLCASRQGVTEAFFGQGTRLTVV.

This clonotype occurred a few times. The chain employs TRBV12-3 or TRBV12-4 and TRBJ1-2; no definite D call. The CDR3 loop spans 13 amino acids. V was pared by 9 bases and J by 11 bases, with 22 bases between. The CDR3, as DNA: TGTGCCAGTGCGCCGGGTCACTCGGTGGGATACACCTTC. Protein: CASAPGHSVGYTF.

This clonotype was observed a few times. Here the CDR3 reads CASSSPAGTGVYNEQFF. Written as DNA, the CDR3 is TGTGCCAGCAGCTCCCCCGCCGGGACAGGGGTTTACAATGAGCAGTTCTTC. This chain joins TRBV7-6 and TRBJ2-1, with 10 bases matching TRBD1. J was trimmed by 4 bases and V by 4 bases; bases with no gene match: 10. The CDR3 has 17 amino acids. In germline, CDR1 is SGHVS, CDR2 FNYEAQ.

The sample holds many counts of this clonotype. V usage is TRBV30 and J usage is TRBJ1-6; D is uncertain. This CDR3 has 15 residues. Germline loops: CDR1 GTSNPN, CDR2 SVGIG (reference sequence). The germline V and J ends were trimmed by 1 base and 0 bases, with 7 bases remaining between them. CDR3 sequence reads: CAWSALSSYNSPLHF. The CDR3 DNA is TGTGCCTGGAGTGCACTGAGCTCCTATAATTCACCCCTCCACTTT.

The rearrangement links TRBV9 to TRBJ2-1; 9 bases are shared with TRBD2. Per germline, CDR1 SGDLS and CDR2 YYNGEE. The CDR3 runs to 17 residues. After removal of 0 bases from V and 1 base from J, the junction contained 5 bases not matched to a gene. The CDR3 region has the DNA TGTGCCAGCAGCGTAGATGGGGCGGGAGGGTCCTACAATGAGCAGTTCTTC. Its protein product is CASSVDGAGGSYNEQFF.

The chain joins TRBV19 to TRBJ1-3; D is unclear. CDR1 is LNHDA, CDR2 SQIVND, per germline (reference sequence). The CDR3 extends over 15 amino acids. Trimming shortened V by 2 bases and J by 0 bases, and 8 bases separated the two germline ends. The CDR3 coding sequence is TGTGCCAGTAGTATACCGCAAAGCTCTGGAAACACCATATATTTT. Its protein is CASSIPQSSGNTIYF.

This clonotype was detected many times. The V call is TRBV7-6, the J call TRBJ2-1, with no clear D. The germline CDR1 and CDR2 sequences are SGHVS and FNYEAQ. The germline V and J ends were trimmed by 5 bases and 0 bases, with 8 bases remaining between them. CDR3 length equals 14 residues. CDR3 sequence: CASSPDDSYNEQFF. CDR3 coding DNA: TGTGCCAGCAGCCCGGACGACTCCTACAATGAGCAGTTCTTC.

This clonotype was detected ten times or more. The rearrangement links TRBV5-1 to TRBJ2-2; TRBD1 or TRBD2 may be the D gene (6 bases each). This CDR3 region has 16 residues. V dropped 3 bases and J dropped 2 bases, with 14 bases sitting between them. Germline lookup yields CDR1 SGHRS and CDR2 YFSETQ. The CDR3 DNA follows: TGCGCCAGCAGCTCTCCGGGGGCCACTAACACCGGGGAGCTGTTTTTT. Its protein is CASSSPGATNTGELFF.

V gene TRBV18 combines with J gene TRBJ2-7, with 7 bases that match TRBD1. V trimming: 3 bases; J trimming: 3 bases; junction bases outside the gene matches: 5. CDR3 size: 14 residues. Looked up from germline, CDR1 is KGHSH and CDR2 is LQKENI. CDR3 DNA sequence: TGTGCCAGCTCACCGGGACAGTCCTACTACGAGCAGTACTTC. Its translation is CASSPGQSYYEQYF.

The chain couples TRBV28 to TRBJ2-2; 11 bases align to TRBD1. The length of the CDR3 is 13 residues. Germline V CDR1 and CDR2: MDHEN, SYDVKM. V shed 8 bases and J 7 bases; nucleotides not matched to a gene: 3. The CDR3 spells CASRTGGYGELFF. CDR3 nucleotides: TGTGCCAGCCGGACAGGGGGCTACGGGGAGCTGTTTTTT.

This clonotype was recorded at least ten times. The CDR3 nucleotides are TGCGCCAGCAGCTTGGCTACAATGAACACTGAAGCTTTCTTT. Amino acids: CASSLATMNTEAFF. The chain combines TRBV5-1 with TRBJ1-1; D gene unclear. Deletions cut 0 bases from V and 0 bases from J, with 6 bases between. Germline V lookup: CDR1 SGHRS, CDR2 YFSETQ. This CDR3 is 14 amino acids long.

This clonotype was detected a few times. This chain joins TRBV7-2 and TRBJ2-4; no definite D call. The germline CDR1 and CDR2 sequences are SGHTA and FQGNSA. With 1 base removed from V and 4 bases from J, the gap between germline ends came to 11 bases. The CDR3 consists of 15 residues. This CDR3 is CASSLEGVFKNIQYF. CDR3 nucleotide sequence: TGTGCCAGCAGCTTAGAAGGAGTTTTTAAAAACATTCAGTACTTC.

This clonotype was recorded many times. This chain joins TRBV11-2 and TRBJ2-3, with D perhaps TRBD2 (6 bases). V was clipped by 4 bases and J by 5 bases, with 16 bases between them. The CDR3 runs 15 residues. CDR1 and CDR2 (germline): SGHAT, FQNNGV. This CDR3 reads CASSSQGGVEDTQYF. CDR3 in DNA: TGTGCCAGCAGCTCCCAGGGCGGGGTGGAAGATACGCAGTATTTT.

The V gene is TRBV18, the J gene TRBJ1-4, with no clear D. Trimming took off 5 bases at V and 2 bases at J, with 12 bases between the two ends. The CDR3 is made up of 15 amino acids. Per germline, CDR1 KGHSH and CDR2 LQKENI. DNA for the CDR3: TGTGCCAGCTCAACGAAAAGGGAGACTAATGAAAAACTGTTTTTT. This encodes CASSTKRETNEKLFF.

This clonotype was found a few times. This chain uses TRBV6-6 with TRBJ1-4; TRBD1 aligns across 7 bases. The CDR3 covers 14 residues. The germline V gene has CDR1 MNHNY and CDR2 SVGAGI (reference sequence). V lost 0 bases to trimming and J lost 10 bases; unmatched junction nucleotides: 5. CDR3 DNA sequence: TGTGCCAGCAGTTACTCGACAGGGCAATTAAAACTGTTTTTT. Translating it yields CASSYSTGQLKLFF.

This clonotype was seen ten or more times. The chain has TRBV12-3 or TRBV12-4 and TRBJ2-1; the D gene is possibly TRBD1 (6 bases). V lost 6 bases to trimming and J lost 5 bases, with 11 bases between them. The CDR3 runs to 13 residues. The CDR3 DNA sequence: TGTGCCAGCAGCAAGGACAGACACAATGAGCAGTTCTTC. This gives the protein CASSKDRHNEQFF.

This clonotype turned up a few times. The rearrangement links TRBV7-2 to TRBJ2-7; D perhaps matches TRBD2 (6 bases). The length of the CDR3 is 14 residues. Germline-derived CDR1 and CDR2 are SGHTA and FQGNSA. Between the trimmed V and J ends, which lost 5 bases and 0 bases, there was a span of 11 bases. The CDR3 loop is CASSALASSYEQYF. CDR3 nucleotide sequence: TGTGCCAGCAGCGCACTAGCAAGCTCCTACGAGCAGTACTTC.

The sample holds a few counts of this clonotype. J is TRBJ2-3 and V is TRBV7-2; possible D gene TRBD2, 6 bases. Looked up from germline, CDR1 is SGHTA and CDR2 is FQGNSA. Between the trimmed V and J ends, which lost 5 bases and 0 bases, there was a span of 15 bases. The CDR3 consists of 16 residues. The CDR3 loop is CASSPGLHSSTDTQYF. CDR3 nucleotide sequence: TGTGCCAGCAGCCCGGGACTCCACTCCAGCACAGATACGCAGTATTTT.

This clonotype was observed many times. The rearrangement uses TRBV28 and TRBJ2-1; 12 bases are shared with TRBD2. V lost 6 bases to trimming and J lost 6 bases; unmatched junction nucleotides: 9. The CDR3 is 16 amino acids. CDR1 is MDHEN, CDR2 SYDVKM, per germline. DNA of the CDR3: TGTGCCAGCAGACTCTATTCGGGACTAGCGGGCAATGAGCAGTTCTTC. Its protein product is CASRLYSGLAGNEQFF.

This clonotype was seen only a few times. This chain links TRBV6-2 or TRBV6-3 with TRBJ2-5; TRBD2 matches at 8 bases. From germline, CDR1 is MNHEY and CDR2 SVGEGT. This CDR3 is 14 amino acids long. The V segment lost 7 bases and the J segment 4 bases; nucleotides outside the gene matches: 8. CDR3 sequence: CASTSGRSGETQYF. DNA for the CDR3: TGTGCCAGCACCAGCGGGAGATCAGGAGAGACCCAGTACTTC.

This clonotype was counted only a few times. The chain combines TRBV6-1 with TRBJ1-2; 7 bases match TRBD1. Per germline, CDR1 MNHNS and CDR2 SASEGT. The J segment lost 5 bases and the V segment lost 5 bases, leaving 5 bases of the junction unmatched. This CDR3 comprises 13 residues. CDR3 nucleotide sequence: TGTGCCAGCAGTCGGGACAGTTTTTATGGCTACACCTTC. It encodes CASSRDSFYGYTF.